This TCR beta chain was captured in a study of blood T cell repertoires in COVID-19. Between the trimmed V and J ends, which lost 6 bases and 4 bases, there was a span of 7 bases. The CDR3 has 11 residues. Germline V gives CDR1 SGHRS, CDR2 YFSETQ. Sequenced by immunoSEQ multiplex PCR; TCRdb stores in-frame clones only, minus some. The data show some 490,000 clones, about nine tenths seen once. Participants reported their clinical history, and cohort assignment relied on those reports. The TCR comes from a woman aged 55-70 years who had recovered from COVID-19. The chain couples TRBV5-1 to TRBJ1-2, with D perhaps matching TRBD1 (5 bases). The sequenced sample was PBMCs or T cells enriched from blood (not recorded which). The CDR3 spells CASTQGYGYTF. CDR3 DNA: TGCGCCAGCACCCAGGGCTATGGCTACACCTTC.